This T cell receptor beta chain comes out of a study of T cells after yellow fever vaccination. Study-level points and caveats: Overall, a small share of clonotypes was seen in both CD4 and CD8 compartments. FACS-sorted repertoires could harbor abundant contaminating bulk-population clonotypes. The booster response re-showed most primary clones: 96% CD4, around 85% CD8.

In TCRdb, the 5' RACE reads were re-called with MiXCR into one record per CDR3 protein. The sample yields about 550,000 distinct CDR3 sequences, about a fifth seen once. CDR1 is DFQATT and CDR2 is SNEGSKA in the germline V gene (reference sequence). This CDR3 comprises 13 residues. V was trimmed by 4 bases and J by 1 base, leaving 10 bases between them. This clonotype has only a few counts. The antigen is unknown. The chain links TRBV20-1 to TRBJ1-1; D is uncertain. The sequence came from a man in his thirties or forties who received the YFV17D yellow fever vaccine. The sequences come from PBMCs, collected 15 days after the yellow fever booster vaccination. The CDR3, as DNA: TGCAGTGCTACGGGCGGGGAGAACACTGAAGCTTTCTTT. Its protein product is CSATGGENTEAFF.